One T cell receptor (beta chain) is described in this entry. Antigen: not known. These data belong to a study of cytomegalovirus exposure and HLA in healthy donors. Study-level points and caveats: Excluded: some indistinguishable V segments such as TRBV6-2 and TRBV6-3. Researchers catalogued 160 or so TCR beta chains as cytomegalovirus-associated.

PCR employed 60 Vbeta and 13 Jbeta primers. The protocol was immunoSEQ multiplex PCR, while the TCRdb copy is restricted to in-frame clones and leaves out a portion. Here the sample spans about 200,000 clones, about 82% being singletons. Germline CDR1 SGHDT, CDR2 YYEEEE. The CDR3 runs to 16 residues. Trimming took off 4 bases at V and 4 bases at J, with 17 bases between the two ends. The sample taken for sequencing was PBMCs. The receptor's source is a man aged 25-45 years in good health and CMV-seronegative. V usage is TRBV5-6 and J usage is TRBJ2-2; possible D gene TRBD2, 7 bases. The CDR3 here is CASSMWGGPGTGELFF. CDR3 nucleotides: TGTGCCAGCAGCATGTGGGGGGGGCCAGGCACCGGGGAGCTGTTTTTT. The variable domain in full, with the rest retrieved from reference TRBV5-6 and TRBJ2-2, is DAGVTQSPTHLIKTRGQQVTLRCSPKSGHDTVSWYQQALGQGPQFIFQYYEEEERQRGNFPDRFSGHQFPNYSSELNVNALLLGDSALYLCASSMWGGPGTGELFFGEGSRLTVL.